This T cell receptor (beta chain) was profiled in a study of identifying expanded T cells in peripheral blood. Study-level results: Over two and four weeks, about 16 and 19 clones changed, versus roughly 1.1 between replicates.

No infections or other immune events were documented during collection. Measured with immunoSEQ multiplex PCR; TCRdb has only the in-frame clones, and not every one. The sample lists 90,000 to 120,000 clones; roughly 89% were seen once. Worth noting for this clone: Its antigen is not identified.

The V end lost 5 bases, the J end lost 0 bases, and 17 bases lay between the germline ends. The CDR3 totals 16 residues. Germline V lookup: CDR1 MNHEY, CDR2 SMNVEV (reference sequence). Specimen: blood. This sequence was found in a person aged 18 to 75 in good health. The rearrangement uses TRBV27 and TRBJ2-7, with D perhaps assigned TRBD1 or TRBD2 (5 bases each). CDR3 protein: CASSPPPEGNSYEQYF. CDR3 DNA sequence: TGTGCCAGCAGTCCCCCCCCCGAGGGGAACTCCTACGAGCAGTACTTC.